The clone carrying this TCR beta chain was picked up many times. This CDR3 is 16 amino acids long. Trimming took off 6 bases at V and 1 base at J, with 16 bases between the two ends. Looked up from germline, CDR1 is SGHTA and CDR2 is FQGNSA. These data belong to a study of T cell repertoires in cytomegalovirus infection. Study information: Shared public TCR beta signatures pointed to both CMV infection and a matching HLA type.

Via MiXCR, TCRdb re-called the reads, giving one row per CDR3 protein. Here the sample spans approximately 490,000 distinct CDR3 sequences, about 11% being singletons. Source material: PBMCs. The receptor's source is a human donor in good health (CMV status not recorded). Some clones in this sample may be carry-over from other donors' samples. This sequence joins TRBV7-2 and TRBJ2-4; D may be TRBD2 (5 bases). DNA for the CDR3: TGTGCCAGCAGAGGAGGACTCAAAAGGGCCAAAAACATTCAGTACTTC. Amino acid sequence: CASRGGLKRAKNIQYF.